The TCR beta chain under discussion was sequenced for a study of immune cell composition in non-small cell lung cancer. CDR3 length equals 12 residues. Deletions cut 3 bases from V and 3 bases from J, with 9 bases between. Germline CDR1 GTSNPN, CDR2 SVGIG (reference sequence). Repertoires were generated with immunoSEQ multiplex PCR, while TCRdb's copy carries only in-frame clones and drops some. The table lists about 4,800 clones, about 84% of them singletons. The TCR originated in a human donor with non-small cell lung cancer. The chain joins TRBV30 to TRBJ2-7; D is uncertain. Sequenced: lung tumor tissue. The CDR3 DNA is TGTGCCTGGAGCCCCACTCGCTACGAGCAGTACTTC. Translating it yields CAWSPTRYEQYF.